These 16 T cell receptor beta chains share one sample of origin, sequenced in a study of T cell repertoires in cytomegalovirus infection. TCRdb reanalysed the reads using MiXCR and keeps one entry per CDR3 protein. The top ten clones hold about 8.8% of a sample with about 97,000 distinct CDR3 sequences, approximately 15% of them seen once. The source material was PBMCs. The source of these receptors is a human donor in good health (CMV status not recorded). Some clones in this sample may be carry-over from other donors' samples.

This clonotype was seen a few times. The J gene is TRBJ1-1, the V gene TRBV2, with 10 bases matching TRBD1. Germline CDR1 SNHLY, CDR2 FYNNEI. V trimming: 9 bases; J trimming: 10 bases; junction bases outside the gene matches: 11. This CDR3 has 13 amino acids. The CDR3 nucleotides read TGTGCCAGTCGAGTGGGACAGGGGAGAGGAGCTTTCTTT. This encodes CASRVGQGRGAFF.

This clonotype was recorded at least ten times. The chain is built from TRBV7-2 and TRBJ2-1; TRBD2 matches 10 bases. Germline V CDR1 and CDR2: SGHTA, FQGNSA. With V trimmed by 10 bases and J by 7 bases, 7 bases remained unmatched. The CDR3 extends over 13 amino acids. For the CDR3, the DNA is TGTGCCATCGAGCGGGGGGGCAGGAATGAGCAGTTCTTC. Translated: CAIERGGRNEQFF.

V is TRBV12-3 or TRBV12-4 and J is TRBJ1-5, with D tentatively TRBD1 (6 bases). The V end lost 1 base, the J end lost 5 bases, and 9 bases lay between the germline ends. This CDR3 spans 14 amino acids. This CDR3 reads CASSLEQGDQPQHF. Written as DNA, the CDR3 is TGTGCCAGCAGTTTAGAACAGGGAGATCAGCCCCAGCATTTT.

This clonotype was seen more than once but under ten times. V gene TRBV12-3 or TRBV12-4 combines with J gene TRBJ1-1; 8 bases align to TRBD1. The CDR3 has 17 amino acids. Trimming at V came to 3 bases and at J to 1 base, leaving 10 bases not matched to a gene. As DNA, the CDR3 is TGTGCCAGCAGTTTGGTTGGCAGGGGGCGGGCGAACACTGAAGCTTTCTTT. It codes for CASSLVGRGRANTEAFF.

The chain links TRBV5-5 to TRBJ1-2, with 10 bases lining up with TRBD1. Unmatched junction bases numbered 7, after V lost 6 bases and J lost 2 bases. CDR1 and CDR2 (germline): SGHKS, YYEKEE (reference sequence). This CDR3 is 15 amino acids long. The CDR3 DNA reads TGTGCCAGCACTCCCCGGGACAGGGGCAACTATGGCTACACCTTC. Protein: CASTPRDRGNYGYTF.

This clonotype was counted a few times. The chain uses TRBV28 and TRBJ1-5; D remains unclear. The germline CDR1 and CDR2 sequences are MDHEN and SYDVKM. V dropped 4 bases and J dropped 5 bases, with 6 bases sitting between them. The CDR3 sequence is 12 residues long. The CDR3 DNA is TGTGCCAGCAGTTCCGGCGATCAGCCCCAGCATTTT. Translated: CASSSGDQPQHF. Variable domain in full (rest from reference TRBV28 and TRBJ1-5): DVKVTQSSRYLVKRTGEKVFLECVQDMDHENMFWYRQDPGLGLRLIYFSYDVKMKEKGDIPEGYSVSREKKERFSLILESASTNQTSMYLCASSSGDQPQHFGDGTRLSIL.

Ten or more counts support this clonotype. This rearrangement joins TRBV7-8 to TRBJ2-7; the D is unclear. The CDR3 is 14 residues long. Looked up from germline, CDR1 is SGHVS and CDR2 is FQNEAQ. Trimming took off 4 bases at V and 3 bases at J, with 13 bases between the two ends. In DNA form, the CDR3 reads TGTGCCAGCAGCTCAGCCGTGCCGGACTACGAGCAGTACTTC. It is translated as CASSSAVPDYEQYF.

This clonotype turned up a few times. The chain couples TRBV7-8 to TRBJ2-1; 11 nucleotides line up with TRBD2. J was trimmed by 4 bases and V by 4 bases; bases with no gene match: 6. From germline, CDR1 is SGHVS and CDR2 FQNEAQ. This CDR3 spans 16 amino acids. CDR3 protein: CASSSSGGPLYNEQFF. The CDR3, as DNA: TGTGCCAGCAGCTCTAGCGGGGGGCCCCTATACAATGAGCAGTTCTTC.

The chain employs TRBV20-1 and TRBJ1-1; D remains ambiguous. The CDR3 sequence is 14 residues long. The germline V gene has CDR1 DFQATT and CDR2 SNEGSKA (reference sequence). V was clipped by 0 bases and J by 2 bases, with 10 bases between them. CDR3 region: CSARDRRVNTEAFF. As DNA, the CDR3 is TGCAGTGCTAGAGATCGGAGAGTCAACACTGAAGCTTTCTTT.

This clonotype was counted at least ten times. This rearrangement joins TRBV19 to TRBJ1-1; perhaps TRBD1 as D (6 bases). From germline, CDR1 is LNHDA and CDR2 SQIVND (reference sequence). The CDR3 contains 15 residues. Trimming removed 6 bases from V and 5 bases from J, with 19 bases in between. This CDR3 reads CASRVAGRGRTEAFF. Written as DNA, the CDR3 is TGTGCCAGTAGGGTCGCGGGCAGGGGAAGGACTGAAGCTTTCTTT.

This clonotype was seen many times. This rearrangement joins TRBV14 to TRBJ2-7; 8 bases are shared with TRBD2. The trim removed 1 base at V and 3 bases at J, leaving 5 bases unmatched. The CDR3 extends over 15 amino acids. Per germline, CDR1 SGHDN and CDR2 FVKESK. DNA of the CDR3: TGTGCCAGCAGCCAAGTTGGTAGCGGGGTCTACGAGCAGTACTTC. This gives the protein CASSQVGSGVYEQYF.

Ten or more counts support this clonotype. The chain employs TRBV7-8 and TRBJ1-2; TRBD1 might be the D (6 bases). The V and J ends lost 5 bases and 8 bases respectively, with 18 bases between them. Germline CDR1 is SGHVS and CDR2 is FQNEAQ. The CDR3 length is 14 residues. For the CDR3, the DNA is TGTGCCAGCAGCCTAACCGGACAGATGATAGGCTACACCTTC. It yields the protein CASSLTGQMIGYTF.

The rearrangement joins TRBV6-5 to TRBJ2-5, with TRBD2 as a possible D gene (5 bases). V was pared by 5 bases and J by 1 base, with 11 bases between. CDR1 and CDR2 (germline): MNHEY, SVGAGI. The CDR3 length is 14 residues. This CDR3 reads CASSKTRSQETQYF. CDR3 nucleotides: TGTGCCAGCAGTAAAACTAGGAGCCAAGAGACCCAGTACTTC.

This chain uses TRBV28 with TRBJ1-1; D unclear. This CDR3 has 13 residues. The V and J ends lost 4 bases and 7 bases respectively, with 13 bases between them. Germline CDR1 and CDR2: MDHEN and SYDVKM. The CDR3 loop reads CASSSQTRLEAFF. The CDR3 DNA follows: TGTGCCAGCAGTTCCCAGACTCGGCTTGAAGCTTTCTTT.

This clonotype was counted a few times. The J gene is TRBJ2-5, the V gene TRBV6-6; 7 bases line up with TRBD1. Germline values: CDR1 MNHNY, CDR2 SVGAGI (reference sequence). The J segment lost 6 bases and the V segment lost 4 bases, leaving 14 bases of the junction unmatched. The CDR3 loop spans 16 amino acids. CDR3 region: CASSLLLAGGRKTQYF. The CDR3 coding sequence is TGTGCCAGCAGTTTATTGTTGGCAGGGGGTCGAAAGACCCAGTACTTC.

This clonotype was observed many times. This rearrangement joins TRBV3-1 to TRBJ1-6; D is undetermined. Between the trimmed V and J ends, which lost 0 bases and 9 bases, there was a span of 9 bases. Germline V gene data show CDR1 as LGHDT and CDR2 as YNNKEL (reference sequence). The CDR3 is 14 amino acids. CDR3 protein: CASSQDSRISPLHF. The DNA of the CDR3 is TGTGCCAGCAGCCAAGATTCACGGATTTCACCCCTCCACTTT.